The subject of this entry is one TCR beta chain. Its recognized antigen is unknown. No base-level quality is on record; no much larger clone is a single base apart. TCRbeta CDR3 regions were amplified from genomic DNA using the immunoSEQ Assay, a bias-controlled multiplex PCR. The paper's processing steps were these. The number of nucleated cells in each sample was estimated from the amplification of reference gene primers within the assay. Sequence reads were collapsed and filtered to measure the absolute abundance of every unique TCRbeta CDR3 rearrangement. Productive Simpson clonality was computed per sample as the square root of Simpson's diversity index over productive rearrangements. The source is immuneACCESS, and TCRdb retained only in-frame sequences with V and J called. Part of the clones is not carried over; for the studies checked, unresolved V genes explain less than half of this, and the remainder is unexplained. For V, J and clone size, that table is used; D and trimming come from the DNA. The sample includes approximately 410,000 clones, with about nine tenths observed a single time. The top ten hold around 1.4% of the sample.

For CDR1 and CDR2, the germline V gene (reference sequence) lists MNHEY and SMNVEV. The V and J ends are trimmed by 2 bases and 2 bases, leaving 6 bases between them. The CDR3 measures 13 amino acids from cysteine to phenylalanine. Only the CDR3 region is kept as DNA, spanning 39 bases read in frame from base 1. Each collaborating institution followed its own protocols to collect whole blood in K2EDTA tubes. Collaborator samples were shipped for TCRbeta analysis as frozen whole blood, isolated PBMCs, or DNA extracted from either sample type. This sample is part of a study of blood T cell repertoires in COVID-19 (TCRdb year 2020). With regard to the full study: Samples from collaborators originated in the United States, Italy and Spain and spanned both the acute and convalescent phases of COVID-19. The repertoires were released in a freely available public database intended as a resource for research on the immune response to SARS-CoV-2. Subjects who had been exposed to COVID-19, were actively infected with it, or had recovered from it provided the deeply sampled blood TCRbeta repertoires that made up the dataset. Nearly every sample came with metadata listing a de-identified subject ID, COVID-19 status, age in years and sex. Samples were obtained from the ongoing ImmuneRACE study (first 160 participants) and from 1,200 or so subjects provided by 6 global collaborators. The material from the prospective study consisted of cDNA or gDNA derived from T cells, B-cell-depleted T cells, or PBMCs. Where available, HLA class I and class II types were obtained from metadata supplied by the sample provider rather than from assay-based typing.

What the work shows at the level of the full study, not this receptor alone: How much clinical and demographic metadata was included differed by source and by participant, and the metadata was provided uncurated.

Sequencing input: peripheral blood. The receptor comes from a woman in her twenties or thirties with active or convalescent COVID-19. Here the chain combines TRBV27 and TRBJ1-2; the D gene is perhaps TRBD1, on 6 matching bases. This receptor has the CDR3 CASSLRGNYGYTF. In nucleotide form, the sequence is TGTGCCAGCAGTTTAAGGGGGAACTATGGCTACACCTTC.